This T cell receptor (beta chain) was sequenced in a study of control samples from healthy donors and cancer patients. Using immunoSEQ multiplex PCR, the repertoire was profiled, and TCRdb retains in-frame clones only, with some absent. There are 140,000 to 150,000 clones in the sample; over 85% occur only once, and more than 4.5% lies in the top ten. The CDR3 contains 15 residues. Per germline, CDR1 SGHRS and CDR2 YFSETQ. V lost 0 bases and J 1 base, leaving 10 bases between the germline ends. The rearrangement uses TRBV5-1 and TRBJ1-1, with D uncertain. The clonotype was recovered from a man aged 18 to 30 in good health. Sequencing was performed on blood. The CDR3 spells CASSLVEFTNTEAFF. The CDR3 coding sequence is TGCGCCAGCAGCTTGGTGGAGTTTACGAACACTGAAGCTTTCTTT.